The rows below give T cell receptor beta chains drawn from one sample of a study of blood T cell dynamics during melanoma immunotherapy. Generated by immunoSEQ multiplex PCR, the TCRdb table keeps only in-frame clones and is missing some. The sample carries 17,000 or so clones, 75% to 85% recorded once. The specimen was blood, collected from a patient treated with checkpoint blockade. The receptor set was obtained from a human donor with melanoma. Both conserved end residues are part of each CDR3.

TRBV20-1	CSARQYNEQFF
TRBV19	CASTPQLAAQETQYF
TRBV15	CATSRDRLTSLYEQYF
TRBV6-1	CASSGGGLAKNIQYF
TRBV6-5	CASSPGPNSPLHF
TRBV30	CAWGPNTEAFF
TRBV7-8	CASSTRTGVNEQFF
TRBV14	CASSQGESGSYNEQFF
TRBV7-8	CASSLTDYGYTF
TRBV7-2	CASSLASGLAGYNEQFF
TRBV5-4	CASSRQGYPNYGYTF
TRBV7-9	CASSLAGQGHEQYF
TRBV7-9	CASSLLYGNEQFF
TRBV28	CASSLPDRNNSPLHF
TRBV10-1	CASSELLAGGPSKYEQYF
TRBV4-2	CASSQGPGQGLGQPQHF
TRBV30	CAWSPRTGGNQPQHF
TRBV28	CASRTPPSHYNEQFF
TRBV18	CASSPYRVEEKLFF
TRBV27	CASKGTSGRGEADTQYF
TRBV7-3	CASSLGLGPNTEAFF
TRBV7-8	CASSPRDRANYGYTF
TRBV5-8	CASSRTYEQFF
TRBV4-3	CASSQGRDRTYEQYF
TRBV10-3	CAISEQETQYF
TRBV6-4	CASSDLAGGLNEQFF
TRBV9	CASSDGMGNEQFF
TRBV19	CASSLGLVDIQYF
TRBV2	CASSAGTGGGDTQYF
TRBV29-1	CSFSPGGLDGYTF
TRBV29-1	CSIGTVSSYNEQFF
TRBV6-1	CASKRAGAGYEQYF
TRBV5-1	CASSLASASTDTQYF
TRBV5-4	CASSPDSNTEAFF
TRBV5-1	CASSPDTGGGYTF
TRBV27	CASSFRLADYNEQFF
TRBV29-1	CSFLTQGQAETQYF